This T cell receptor (beta chain) is drawn from a study of blood T cell repertoires in COVID-19. Study overall: The origin of the acute and convalescent COVID-19 samples was the United States, Italy and Spain. Nucleic acid was either cDNA or gDNA, and it came from T cells, B-cell-depleted T cells, or PBMCs.

Per the original methods: Reference gene primer amplification gave estimated nucleated cell counts. Measured with immunoSEQ multiplex PCR; TCRdb has only the in-frame clones, and not every one. V, J and clone size are taken as reported in that table, and D and trimming were inferred from the DNA itself. The sample lists 90,000 to 130,000 clones, about 85% seen once, with approximately 5% in the top ten. From germline, CDR1 is SGHAT and CDR2 FQDESV (reference sequence). The CDR3 covers 15 residues. The J segment lost 1 base and the V segment lost 3 bases, leaving 4 bases of the junction unmatched. This TCR derives from a human donor in a cohort sampled during active COVID-19. The chain recombines TRBV11-1 with TRBJ1-1, with 8 bases matching TRBD1. Sequencing was done on a sample of peripheral blood. The CDR3 spells CASSFGTGGNTEAFF. CDR3 DNA sequence: TGTGCCAGCAGCTTTGGGACAGGAGGGAACACTGAAGCTTTCTTT. The full variable domain, completed using reference TRBV11-1 and TRBJ1-1, is EAEVAQSPRYKITEKSQAVAFWCDPISGHATLYWYRQILGQGPELLVQFQDESVVDDSQLPKDRFSAERLKGVDSTLKIQPAELGDSAMYLCASSFGTGGNTEAFFGQGTRLTVV.